Presented here are 13 T cell receptor beta chains from one specimen sequenced in a study of identical twins listed by TCRdb under 2016. Receptor libraries were prepared by 5' RACE. TCRdb records Illumina HiSeq 2000 as the sequencer. TCRdb redid the processing of the public reads, applying fastp at Q25 and MiXCR, and retained in-frame beta chains. Identical CDR3 protein sequences are pooled into one entry, listed with their most common genes and DNA. For this sample there are 300,000 to 400,000 distinct CDR3 sequences; around 12% appear just once. The biggest ten clones account for roughly 7.8% of the sample. These data also featured in a second study, about yellow fever vaccine responses in identical twins.

The sequencing sample was made of CD8+ T cells sorted from blood. The receptors derive from a woman aged 18-29 years in good health.

The gene calls are TRBV27 and TRBJ2-3; TRBD1 or TRBD2 may be the D gene (5 bases each). This CDR3 is built from 14 residues. Trimming took off 3 bases at V and 5 bases at J, with 12 bases between the two ends. Germline V gene data show CDR1 as MNHEY and CDR2 as SMNVEV (reference sequence). In DNA form, the CDR3 reads TGTGCCAGCAGTTTTTGGGGGTCGGGAGATACGCAGTATTTT. Encoded protein: CASSFWGSGDTQYF.

This clonotype has a count of ten or more. V usage is TRBV5-1 and J usage is TRBJ1-2; D remains unclear. V lost 0 bases, J lost 5 bases, and 11 bases lay in between. The CDR3 extends over 14 amino acids. In germline, CDR1 is SGHRS, CDR2 YFSETQ. The CDR3 nucleotides are TGCGCCAGCAGCTTGGCTGGCCAGATGTATGGCTACACCTTC. It yields the protein CASSLAGQMYGYTF.

The chain recombines TRBV28 with TRBJ2-3, with 11 positions matching TRBD1. With 5 bases clipped from V and 2 bases from J, the junction kept 15 bases outside the gene matches. This CDR3 contains 19 residues. Germline lookup yields CDR1 MDHEN and CDR2 SYDVKM. The CDR3 DNA sequence: TGTGCCAGCAGTCCGGGACAGGGGGTCCCCCTCCCACACACAGATACGCAGTATTTT. Its translation: CASSPGQGVPLPHTDTQYF.

The gene calls are TRBV12-3 or TRBV12-4 and TRBJ1-1; 8 bases agree with TRBD1. Losses at the gene ends were 5 bases for V and 0 bases for J; bases not matched to a gene: 11. The CDR3 is made up of 17 amino acids. The CDR3 loop reads CASSPSGGERLNTEAFF. The CDR3 nucleotides are TGTGCCAGCAGTCCGTCAGGGGGCGAAAGGCTGAACACTGAAGCTTTCTTT.

The V gene is TRBV28, the J gene TRBJ2-1; TRBD1 is a possible D gene (6 bases). Germline values: CDR1 MDHEN, CDR2 SYDVKM. The CDR3 runs 16 residues. Between the trimmed V and J ends, which lost 5 bases and 3 bases, there was a span of 17 bases. The CDR3 sequence: CASSTGLGADYNEQFF. Written as DNA, the CDR3 is TGTGCCAGCAGTACTGGTTTGGGGGCCGACTACAATGAGCAGTTCTTC.

On this clonotype: Possible read error: a much larger clone is one base away. V usage is TRBV4-1 and J usage is TRBJ2-3, with 8 bases fitting TRBD2. Germline V gene data show CDR1 as MGHRA and CDR2 as YSYEKL. The CDR3 runs 16 residues. The CDR3 DNA reads as TGCGCCAGCAGCGCCCCCCCAGCGGGGGACCAAGATACGCACTATTTT. Translation gives CASSAPPAGDQDTHYF.

This clonotype was counted a few times. The chain is built from TRBV20-1 and TRBJ2-7; the D call may be TRBD1 or TRBD2 (5 bases each). Germline CDR1 and CDR2: DFQATT and SNEGSKA (reference sequence). Between the trimmed V and J ends, which lost 3 bases and 0 bases, there was a span of 12 bases. The CDR3 extends over 14 amino acids. CDR3 sequence: CSARRWDHSYEQYV. The CDR3 DNA follows: TGCAGTGCTAGGCGTTGGGACCACTCCTACGAGCAGTACGTC.

This clonotype was detected ten times or more. DNA for the CDR3: TGTGCCAGCAGTTCGACCACTAGCGGGAGCTCCTACGAGCAGTACTTC. It is translated as CASSSTTSGSSYEQYF. The rearrangement uses TRBV12-3 or TRBV12-4 and TRBJ2-7, with 11 bases aligning to TRBD2. The V segment lost 4 bases and the J segment 0 bases; nucleotides outside the gene matches: 5. The CDR3 loop spans 16 amino acids.

This clonotype was seen a few times. The V gene is TRBV10-3, the J gene TRBJ2-1; 8 bases align to TRBD2. Germline V gene sequence: CDR1 ENHRY, CDR2 SYGVKD. V trimming: 6 bases; J trimming: 4 bases; junction bases outside the gene matches: 11. This CDR3 comprises 16 residues. CDR3 DNA: TGTGCCATCAGCGACACTAGCGGCGGGGGATACAATGAGCAGTTCTTC. Its protein product is CAISDTSGGGYNEQFF.

This clonotype was counted at least ten times. This rearrangement joins TRBV4-2 to TRBJ2-1, with D unclear. Trimming shortened V by 0 bases and J by 5 bases, and 5 bases separated the two germline ends. Germline assignment: CDR1 LGHNA and CDR2 YNFKEQ. CDR3 size: 13 residues. CDR3 sequence reads: CASSQDRDNEQFF. The CDR3 DNA sequence: TGTGCCAGCAGCCAAGACCGGGACAATGAGCAGTTCTTC.

In its sample, this clonotype was seen many times. The CDR3 DNA reads as TGTGCCAGCAGTTTAGGGGGGATAAACACTGAAGCTTTCTTT. This sequence encodes CASSLGGINTEAFF. The chain carries TRBV12-3 or TRBV12-4 and TRBJ1-1; a possible D gene is TRBD1 (5 bases). The CDR3 contains 14 residues. Trimming shortened V by 1 base and J by 2 bases, and 8 bases separated the two germline ends.

This clonotype was seen a few times. The chain carries TRBV7-9 and TRBJ2-7; TRBD2 matches at 7 bases. Trimming removed 0 bases from V and 6 bases from J; junction bases left unmatched: 11. CDR1 is SEHNR, CDR2 FQNEAQ, per germline (reference sequence). The length of the CDR3 is 16 residues. The chain's CDR3 is CASSLASMGGEREQYV. The CDR3, as DNA: TGTGCCAGCAGCTTAGCCTCAATGGGAGGGGAGCGCGAGCAGTACGTC.

The chain is built from TRBV13 and TRBJ2-1, with D tentatively TRBD2 (6 bases). CDR1 PRHDT and CDR2 FYEKMQ come from the germline V gene (reference sequence). The CDR3 runs to 14 residues. Trimming removed 2 bases from V and 5 bases from J, with 10 bases in between. The CDR3 DNA is TGTGCCAGCAGCTTACTCTTAGCGGACAATGAGCAGTTCTTC. Amino acid sequence: CASSLLLADNEQFF.